This entry describes one T cell receptor (beta chain). Antigen: not known. This same CDR3 is encoded by further DNA sequences in the sample. The entry originates in a study of cytomegalovirus exposure and HLA in healthy donors. Overall study findings and caveats: An analysis done earlier found most TCR beta V segments productive about 87% or about 30% of the time. In a later analysis, V- and J-gene trimming of beta chains associated with a DCLRE1C missense variant, replicated independently. V segments that were indistinguishable, TRBV6-2 and TRBV6-3 among them, were omitted from analysis. With DRB1 most and HLA-C fewest, TCR association rates differed between HLA loci in a later analysis.

The CDR3 consists of 15 residues. V gave up 0 bases and J gave up 3 bases; unmatched junction bases: 2. Germline assignment: CDR1 SGHDT and CDR2 YYEEEE. With 60 Vbeta and 13 Jbeta primers, the PCR was carried out. Clones were sequenced by immunoSEQ multiplex PCR, and TCRdb holds only the in-frame ones, with some missing. The sample holds some 120,000 clones; roughly four fifths are singletons and the top ten take about 1.8%. This receptor was obtained from a man between 18 and 35 years old in good health and CMV-seronegative. The gene calls are TRBV5-6 and TRBJ2-3; 9 bases align to TRBD1. The sample taken for sequencing was PBMCs. The CDR3 region has the DNA TGTGCCAGCAGCTTGGTTGGACAGGGGACAGATACGCAGTATTTT. The encoded protein is CASSLVGQGTDTQYF. Looking up the rest from reference TRBV5-6 and TRBJ2-3 gives the full variable domain: DAGVTQSPTHLIKTRGQQVTLRCSPKSGHDTVSWYQQALGQGPQFIFQYYEEEERQRGNFPDRFSGHQFPNYSSELNVNALLLGDSALYLCASSLVGQGTDTQYFGPGTRLTVL.